Following are 32 T cell receptor beta chains from one sample sequenced in a study of early T cells in non-severe SARS-CoV-2 infection. Via MiXCR, TCRdb re-called the 5' RACE reads, giving one row per CDR3 protein. This sample has approximately 28,000 distinct CDR3 sequences, with approximately 6% found just once. The sample consisted of whole blood, taken at baseline. The source is an adult who was a healthcare worker with PCR-confirmed SARS-CoV-2 infection or an uninfected control (not recorded which).

This clonotype was counted many times. The genes are TRBV7-8 and TRBJ2-7; 13 nucleotides agree with TRBD2. The germline gives CDR1 SGHVS, CDR2 FQNEAQ. CDR3 length: 14 residues. V dropped 6 bases and J dropped 6; count of bases not matched to a gene: 5. In DNA, the CDR3 is TGTGCCAGCAGTACGACTAGCGGGAGGCTCGAGCAGTACTTC. Protein product: CASSTTSGRLEQYF.

This clonotype has ten or more counts. The V gene is TRBV19, the J gene TRBJ2-2; 11 bases are shared with TRBD1. Per germline, CDR1 LNHDA and CDR2 SQIVND (reference sequence). V lost 5 bases, J lost 5 bases, and 10 bases stayed unmatched. The CDR3 has 17 amino acids. The CDR3 sequence is CASSWTGGAGVTGELFF. In nucleotides, the CDR3 is TGTGCCAGTAGTTGGACAGGGGGCGCGGGAGTGACCGGGGAGCTGTTTTTT.

The chain carries TRBV12-3 or TRBV12-4 and TRBJ1-3; 7 nucleotides align to TRBD1. This CDR3 region has 14 residues. With 8 bases clipped from V and 0 bases from J, the junction kept 4 bases outside the gene matches. The CDR3 nucleotides are TGTGCCAGCCACGACAGGGACTCTGGAAACACCATATATTTT. This translates into CASHDRDSGNTIYF.

A note on this clonotype: A much larger clone lies one base from this, so it may be a read error. This chain joins TRBV7-7 and TRBJ2-1; 11 nucleotides match TRBD2. Germline assignment: CDR1 SSHAT and CDR2 FNYEAQ (reference sequence). The CDR3 has 15 amino acids. The CDR3 protein is CASSKGLAEEFEQFF. The CDR3 DNA sequence: TGTGCTAGCAGCAAGGGACTAGCGGAAGAGTTTGAGCAGTTCTTC.

This clonotype was counted at least ten times. The CDR3 bases are TGTGCCAGCAGCAAAGAGCGGGGAGGGAGGGGAAATAATTCACCCCTCCACTTT. This translates into CASSKERGGRGNNSPLHF. The chain carries TRBV21-1 and TRBJ1-6. TRBV21-1 is assigned pseudogene status. CDR3 length equals 18 residues.

The chain couples TRBV7-2 to TRBJ2-7, with D possibly TRBD2 on 6 matching bases. The CDR3 has 16 amino acids. V lost 1 base, J lost 2 bases, and 15 bases lay in between. Germline CDR1 and CDR2: SGHTA and FQGNSA. The CDR3 DNA follows: TGTGCCAGCAGCTTAGGCGTAAAGCGGGCAGCCTACGAGCAGTACTTC. It is translated as CASSLGVKRAAYEQYF.

This clonotype has a count of ten or more. This rearrangement joins TRBV27 to TRBJ1-4, with D possibly being TRBD1 (6 bases). CDR3 length: 14 residues. Trimming cost V 8 bases and J 7 bases, with 17 bases left between them. Germline V gene data show CDR1 as MNHEY and CDR2 as SMNVEV (reference sequence). CDR3 bases: TGTGCCAGCCAGCCTACAGGGAAGCCTGAAAAACTGTTTTTT. Translated: CASQPTGKPEKLFF.

Many counts were recorded for this clonotype. This chain uses TRBV30 with TRBJ2-5, with D perhaps matching TRBD1 or TRBD2 (5 bases each). Germline V gene data show CDR1 as GTSNPN and CDR2 as SVGIG (reference sequence). V was trimmed by 2 bases and J by 8 bases, leaving 15 bases between them. The CDR3 has 13 amino acids. The CDR3 DNA reads TGTGCCTGGAGTCCCGGGGCCGATGTTACCCAGTACTTC. As protein: CAWSPGADVTQYF.

This clonotype has at least ten counts. The chain couples TRBV20-1 to TRBJ2-3; 12 nucleotides line up with TRBD2. V lost 2 bases and J lost 1; bases outside the gene matches: 1. The germline V gene encodes CDR1 DFQATT and CDR2 SNEGSKA (reference sequence). The CDR3 loop spans 15 amino acids. The CDR3 sequence is CSARRLAGGTDTQYF. The DNA of the CDR3 is TGCAGTGCTAGAAGACTAGCGGGAGGCACAGATACGCAGTATTTT.

This clonotype was detected many times. This chain joins TRBV19 and TRBJ2-2; tentative D call: TRBD2 (6 bases). CDR3 size: 16 residues. Germline assignment: CDR1 LNHDA and CDR2 SQIVND (reference sequence). Trimming stripped 5 bases from V and 5 bases from J, with 18 bases between. The CDR3 bases are TGTGCCAGTAGTCCCTCGACTCGCGGGACGACCGGGGAGCTGTTTTTT. Amino acids: CASSPSTRGTTGELFF.

This clonotype was recorded many times. The rearrangement uses TRBV7-2 and TRBJ1-2; D is unresolved. CDR3 length equals 13 residues. The germline V gene has CDR1 SGHTA and CDR2 FQGNSA. Deletions cut 1 base from V and 7 bases from J, with 10 bases between. CDR3 region: CASSLDRILGYTF. CDR3 bases: TGTGCCAGCAGCTTAGATAGGATACTTGGCTACACCTTC.

About this clonotype itself: This may stem from a read error, because a much larger clone lies one nucleotide away. The CDR3 reads CASSLSRHSTDTQYF. The CDR3 coding sequence is TGCGCCAGCAGCCTGAGCAGGCATAGCACAGATACGCAGTATTTT. V usage is TRBV4-1 and J usage is TRBJ2-3; D is ambiguous. The germline V gene has CDR1 MGHRA and CDR2 YSYEKL. This CDR3 is 15 amino acids long. Trimming pared 4 bases from V and 0 bases from J, leaving 11 bases between.

This clonotype has a count of ten or more. J is TRBJ1-5 and V is TRBV6-1; D perhaps matches TRBD1 (5 bases). Germline values: CDR1 MNHNS, CDR2 SASEGT. Deletions cut 3 bases from V and 6 bases from J, with 18 bases between. The CDR3 sequence is 16 residues long. The CDR3 region is CASSDVALGVTQPQHF. The CDR3 DNA follows: TGTGCCAGCAGTGATGTAGCTTTGGGGGTTACTCAGCCCCAGCATTTT.

This clonotype was found many times. This sequence joins TRBV20-1 and TRBJ2-3, with D perhaps TRBD2 (5 bases). Germline V gene data show CDR1 as DFQATT and CDR2 as SNEGSKA (reference sequence). The CDR3 has 14 amino acids. The V end was cut by 6 bases, the J end by 2 bases, with 15 bases between. The CDR3 region is CSAERTGPTDTQYF. The CDR3 bases are TGCAGTGCGGAGAGGACTGGCCCCACAGATACGCAGTATTTT.

The chain combines TRBV7-9 with TRBJ2-7, with 8 nucleotides matching TRBD1. The ends lost 5 bases at V and 4 bases at J; junction bases unmatched: 7. In germline, CDR1 is SEHNR, CDR2 FQNEAQ (reference sequence). The CDR3 totals 14 residues. The CDR3 DNA reads TGTGCCAGCAGCGCAGGGACAGGTCAATACGAGCAGTACTTC. This encodes CASSAGTGQYEQYF.

This clonotype was seen repeatedly, ten times or more. This chain uses TRBV12-3 or TRBV12-4 with TRBJ1-2, with 8 bases aligning to TRBD1. V dropped 6 bases and J dropped 8; count of bases not matched to a gene: 17. This CDR3 has 16 residues. Here the CDR3 reads CASSYQRTGWVVGYTF. CDR3 DNA sequence: TGTGCCAGCAGCTACCAACGGACAGGGTGGGTGGTAGGCTACACCTTC.

There are many counts of this clonotype. CDR3 sequence (DNA): TGTGCCAGTAGTATAGGGCACTCGCCGGGAGGGCCGTTCAATGAGCAGTTCTTC. This codes for CASSIGHSPGGPFNEQFF. This rearrangement joins TRBV19 to TRBJ2-1, with 8 bases that match TRBD2. The CDR3 totals 18 residues. CDR1 and CDR2 from the germline V gene are LNHDA and SQIVND (reference sequence). V lost 1 base to trimming and J lost 6 bases; unmatched junction nucleotides: 14.

This clonotype occurred many times. The V and J genes are TRBV20-1 and TRBJ2-3, with D unclear. Germline CDR1 DFQATT, CDR2 SNEGSKA (reference sequence). The ends were cut back, 3 bases at V and 5 bases at J, with 21 bases in the middle. The CDR3 has 16 amino acids. The CDR3 DNA sequence: TGCAGTGCTAGTGGGTTCAGTCAGAAAAGGGTAGATACGCAGTATTTT. Residues: CSASGFSQKRVDTQYF.

This clonotype was detected ten times or more. V gene TRBV11-2 combines with J gene TRBJ2-7; D may be TRBD1 or TRBD2 (5 bases each). Germline V gene sequence: CDR1 SGHAT, CDR2 FQNNGV. This CDR3 region has 13 residues. Trimming stripped 7 bases from V and 4 bases from J, with 14 bases between. The CDR3 sequence is CASNIGTPYEQYF. The CDR3, as DNA: TGTGCCAGCAATATCGGGACCCCGTACGAGCAGTACTTC.

CDR3 DNA: TGTGCCAGCGGACCCCAGACAGGGATGAACACTGAAGCTTTCTTT. Translation gives CASGPQTGMNTEAFF. The chain has TRBV28 and TRBJ1-1; 7 nucleotides line up with TRBD1. Germline V gene lookup returns CDR1 MDHEN and CDR2 SYDVKM. The CDR3 has 15 amino acids. With V trimmed by 8 bases and J by 0 bases, 9 bases remained unmatched.

This clonotype came up many times. The genes are TRBV7-2 and TRBJ2-1; maybe TRBD2 (7 bases). Germline V gene lookup returns CDR1 SGHTA and CDR2 FQGNSA. The CDR3 spans 18 residues. The ends were cut back, 1 base at V and 5 bases at J, with 21 bases in the middle. CDR3 in DNA: TGTGCCAGCAGCTTAGAGGCTGCGGGGGCCCTCGTAAACAATGAGCAGTTCTTC. Amino acids: CASSLEAAGALVNNEQFF.

This clonotype was observed many times. The rearrangement joins TRBV6-1 to TRBJ2-7; 11 positions match TRBD2. V lost 4 bases, J lost 3 bases, and 14 bases stayed unmatched. This CDR3 region has 18 residues. Germline loops: CDR1 MNHNS, CDR2 SASEGT. The CDR3 coding sequence is TGTGCCAGCAGTGGGACTGGCCCCGGGACTAGCGGATACTACGAGCAGTACTTC. Its protein product is CASSGTGPGTSGYYEQYF.

This clonotype was seen many times. The rearrangement joins TRBV19 to TRBJ1-1; D perhaps matches TRBD1 (6 bases). Trimming took 7 bases from V and 0 from J, leaving 12 bases between them. This CDR3 contains 14 residues. Germline V CDR1 and CDR2: LNHDA, SQIVND (reference sequence). The chain's CDR3 is CASIGGQVNTEAFF. Here the CDR3 DNA reads TGTGCCAGTATCGGGGGGCAGGTGAACACTGAAGCTTTCTTT.

This clonotype has at least ten counts. The chain carries TRBV5-1 and TRBJ2-7, with D hard to call. CDR3 size: 14 residues. The germline gives CDR1 SGHRS, CDR2 YFSETQ. V was shortened by 0 bases and J by 1 base, with 8 bases between the two germline ends. CDR3 residues: CASSLGLGSYEQYF. The CDR3 DNA sequence: TGCGCCAGCAGCTTGGGTTTAGGTTCCTACGAGCAGTACTTC.

This clonotype was counted ten times or more. The chain joins TRBV4-2 to TRBJ1-1, with unresolved D. Trimming cost V 1 base and J 3 bases, with 12 bases left between them. The CDR3 has 15 amino acids. CDR1 and CDR2 (germline): LGHNA, YNFKEQ. This CDR3 is CASSQARAAYTEAFF. Written as DNA, the CDR3 is TGTGCCAGCAGCCAAGCAAGGGCTGCATACACTGAAGCTTTCTTT.

Ten or more counts support this clonotype. The rearrangement links TRBV20-1 to TRBJ2-5; 7 bases agree with TRBD1. V lost 8 bases and J lost 5; bases outside the gene matches: 8. Germline V gives CDR1 DFQATT, CDR2 SNEGSKA (reference sequence). The CDR3 spans 12 residues. The CDR3 sequence is CSYIGGDETQYF. CDR3 coding DNA: TGCAGTTATATAGGGGGCGATGAGACCCAGTACTTC.

The chain has TRBV6-5 and TRBJ1-6, with D possibly matching TRBD1 (6 bases). The V end was cut by 0 bases, the J end by 8 bases, with 11 bases between. In germline, CDR1 is MNHEY, CDR2 SVGAGI. The CDR3 has 15 residues. The CDR3 sequence is CASSYSTRGDSPLHF. The CDR3 nucleotides are TGTGCCAGCAGTTACTCGACCAGGGGTGATTCACCCCTCCACTTT.

This clonotype was observed many times. The rearrangement links TRBV12-3 or TRBV12-4 to TRBJ2-3; the D is unclear. Trimming removed 7 bases from V and 4 bases from J, with 15 bases in between. The CDR3 is 14 residues long. The CDR3 region is CASKAEGSSDTQYF. CDR3 coding DNA: TGTGCCAGCAAGGCCGAAGGAAGCTCAGATACGCAGTATTTT.

This clonotype has ten or more counts. The chain combines TRBV30 with TRBJ2-5; 7 nucleotides match TRBD2. From germline, CDR1 is GTSNPN and CDR2 SVGIG (reference sequence). V lost 3 bases, J lost 5 bases, and 3 bases stayed unmatched. This CDR3 has 12 residues. For the CDR3, the DNA is TGTGCCTGGAGAGGTAGCGGGGAGACCCAGTACTTC. As protein: CAWRGSGETQYF.

This clonotype was counted ten times or more. V and J are TRBV20-1 and TRBJ2-3; TRBD2 aligns across 13 bases. Per germline, CDR1 DFQATT and CDR2 SNEGSKA (reference sequence). Trimming took 7 bases from V and 4 from J; bases not matched to a gene: 2. This CDR3 comprises 13 residues. The CDR3 DNA sequence: TGCAGTGGGGGACTAGCGGGGTCAGATACGCAGTATTTT. This codes for CSGGLAGSDTQYF.

This clonotype has just a few counts. The chain joins TRBV10-3 to TRBJ2-5; D is ambiguous. This CDR3 comprises 13 residues. V was shortened by 3 bases and J by 5 bases, with 10 bases between the two germline ends. Germline V gene sequence: CDR1 ENHRY, CDR2 SYGVKD. CDR3 DNA: TGTGCCATCAGTGAAACAGTCCTGGAGACCCAGTACTTC. Its translation: CAISETVLETQYF.

This clonotype came up many times. CDR3 residues: CSARDPSGGNNEQFF. In DNA form, the CDR3 reads TGCAGTGCTAGAGACCCTAGCGGGGGTAACAATGAGCAGTTCTTC. V gene TRBV20-1 combines with J gene TRBJ2-1; 10 bases match TRBD2. Germline V lookup: CDR1 DFQATT, CDR2 SNEGSKA (reference sequence). The CDR3 consists of 15 residues. J was trimmed by 5 bases and V by 0 bases; bases with no gene match: 4.